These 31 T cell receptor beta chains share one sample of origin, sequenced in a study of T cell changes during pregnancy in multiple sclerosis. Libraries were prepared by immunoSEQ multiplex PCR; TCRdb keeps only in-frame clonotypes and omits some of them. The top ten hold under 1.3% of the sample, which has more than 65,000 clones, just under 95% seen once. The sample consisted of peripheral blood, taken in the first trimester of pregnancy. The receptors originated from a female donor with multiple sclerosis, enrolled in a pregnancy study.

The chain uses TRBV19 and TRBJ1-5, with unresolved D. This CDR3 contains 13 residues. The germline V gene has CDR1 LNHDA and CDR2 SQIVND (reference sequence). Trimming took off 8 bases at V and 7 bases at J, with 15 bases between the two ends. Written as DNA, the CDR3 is TGTGCCAGTTTTCCCACACTAGGCCAGCCCCAGCATTTT. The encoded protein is CASFPTLGQPQHF.

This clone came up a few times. DNA for the CDR3: TGTGCCAGCAGCAAAACTAGCGGGAGCAATGAGCAGTTCTTC. Its translation: CASSKTSGSNEQFF. The rearrangement links TRBV21-1 to TRBJ2-1; TRBD2 was called by the table and not checked on the DNA. TRBV21-1 is an annotated pseudogene. This CDR3 comprises 14 residues.

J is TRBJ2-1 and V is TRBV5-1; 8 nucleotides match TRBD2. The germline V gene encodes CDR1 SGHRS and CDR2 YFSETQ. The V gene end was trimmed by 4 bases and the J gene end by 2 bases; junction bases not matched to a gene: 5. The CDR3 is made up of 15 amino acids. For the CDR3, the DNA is TGCGCCAGCAGCCCGACTAGCGACCCCTACAATGAGCAGTTCTTC. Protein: CASSPTSDPYNEQFF.

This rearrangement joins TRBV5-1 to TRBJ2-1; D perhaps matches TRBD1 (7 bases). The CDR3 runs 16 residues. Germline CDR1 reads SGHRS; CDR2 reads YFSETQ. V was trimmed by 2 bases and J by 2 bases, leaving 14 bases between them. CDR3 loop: CASSLGGGFPYNEQFF. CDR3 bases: TGCGCCAGCAGCTTAGGAGGGGGCTTCCCCTACAATGAGCAGTTCTTC.

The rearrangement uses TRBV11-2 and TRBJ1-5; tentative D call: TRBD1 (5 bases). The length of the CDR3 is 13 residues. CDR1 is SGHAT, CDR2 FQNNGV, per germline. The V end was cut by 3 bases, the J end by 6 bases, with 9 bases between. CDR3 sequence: CASSLGGGQPQHF. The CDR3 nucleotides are TGTGCCAGCAGCTTGGGGGGGGGTCAGCCCCAGCATTTT.

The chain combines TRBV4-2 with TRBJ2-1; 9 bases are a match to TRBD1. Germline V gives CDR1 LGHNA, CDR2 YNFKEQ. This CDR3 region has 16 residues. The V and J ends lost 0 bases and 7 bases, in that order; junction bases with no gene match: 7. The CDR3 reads CASSQEFGTGLNEQFF. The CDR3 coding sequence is TGTGCCAGCAGCCAAGAATTTGGGACAGGGTTAAATGAGCAGTTCTTC.

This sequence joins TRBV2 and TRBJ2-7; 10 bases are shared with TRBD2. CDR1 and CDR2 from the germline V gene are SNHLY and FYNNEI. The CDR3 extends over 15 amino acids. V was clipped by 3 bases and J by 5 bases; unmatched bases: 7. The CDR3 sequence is CASSDSLAGANEQYF. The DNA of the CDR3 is TGTGCCAGCAGTGATAGCCTAGCGGGAGCTAACGAGCAGTACTTC. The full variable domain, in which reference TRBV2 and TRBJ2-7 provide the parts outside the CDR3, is EPEVTQTPSHQVTQMGQEVILRCVPISNHLYFYWYRQILGQKVEFLVSFYNNEISEKSEIFDDQFSVERPDGSNFTLKIRSTKLEDSAMYFCASSDSLAGANEQYFGPGTRLTVT.

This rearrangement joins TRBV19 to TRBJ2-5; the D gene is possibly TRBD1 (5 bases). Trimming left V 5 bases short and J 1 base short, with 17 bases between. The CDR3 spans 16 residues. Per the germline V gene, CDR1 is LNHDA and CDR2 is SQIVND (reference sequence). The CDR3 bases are TGTGCCAGTAGTCCCTACGGGTCAGGGTTCCAAGAGACCCAGTACTTC. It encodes CASSPYGSGFQETQYF.

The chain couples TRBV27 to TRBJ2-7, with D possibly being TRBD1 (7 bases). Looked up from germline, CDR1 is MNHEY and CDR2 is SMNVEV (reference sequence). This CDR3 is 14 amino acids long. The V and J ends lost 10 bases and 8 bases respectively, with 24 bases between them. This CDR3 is CATSPGGTAFKQYF. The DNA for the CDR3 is TGTGCCACCTCGCCCGGCGGGACAGCGTTTAAGCAGTACTTC.

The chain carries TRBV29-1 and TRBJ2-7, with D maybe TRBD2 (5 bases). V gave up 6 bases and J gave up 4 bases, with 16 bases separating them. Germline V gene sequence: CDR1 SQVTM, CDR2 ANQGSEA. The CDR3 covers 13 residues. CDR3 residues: CSVSAGLSYEQYF. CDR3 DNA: TGCAGCGTGTCTGCGGGTCTCTCTTACGAGCAGTACTTC.

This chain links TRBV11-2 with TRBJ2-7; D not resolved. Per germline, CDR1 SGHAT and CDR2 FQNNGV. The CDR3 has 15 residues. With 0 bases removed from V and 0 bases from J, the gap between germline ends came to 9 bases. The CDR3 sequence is CASSLDLGPSYEQYF. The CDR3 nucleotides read TGTGCCAGCAGCTTAGACCTGGGCCCCTCCTACGAGCAGTACTTC.

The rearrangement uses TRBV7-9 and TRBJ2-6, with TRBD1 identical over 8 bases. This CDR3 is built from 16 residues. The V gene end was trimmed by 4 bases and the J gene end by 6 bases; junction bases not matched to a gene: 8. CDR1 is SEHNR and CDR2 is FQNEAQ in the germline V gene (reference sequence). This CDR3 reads CASSYLQGVVANVLTF. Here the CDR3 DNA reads TGTGCCAGCAGCTATCTACAGGGGGTGGTGGCCAACGTCCTGACTTTC.

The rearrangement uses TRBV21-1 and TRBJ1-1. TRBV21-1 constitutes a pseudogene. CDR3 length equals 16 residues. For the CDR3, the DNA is TGTGCCAGCAGCAAACGGCGGGGTTGCTCGAACACTGAAGCTTTCTTT. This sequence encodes CASSKRRGCSNTEAFF.

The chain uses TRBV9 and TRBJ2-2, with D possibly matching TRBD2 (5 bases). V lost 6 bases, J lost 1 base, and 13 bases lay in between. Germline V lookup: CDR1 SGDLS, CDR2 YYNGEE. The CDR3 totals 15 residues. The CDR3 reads CASTPPRGNTGELFF. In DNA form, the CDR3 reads TGTGCCAGCACCCCCCCCCGGGGGAACACCGGGGAGCTGTTTTTT.

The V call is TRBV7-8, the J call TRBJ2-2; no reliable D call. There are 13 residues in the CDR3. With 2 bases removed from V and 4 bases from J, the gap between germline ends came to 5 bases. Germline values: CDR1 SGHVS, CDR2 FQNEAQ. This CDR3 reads CASSLLATGELFF. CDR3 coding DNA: TGTGCCAGCAGCTTATTAGCCACCGGGGAGCTGTTTTTT.

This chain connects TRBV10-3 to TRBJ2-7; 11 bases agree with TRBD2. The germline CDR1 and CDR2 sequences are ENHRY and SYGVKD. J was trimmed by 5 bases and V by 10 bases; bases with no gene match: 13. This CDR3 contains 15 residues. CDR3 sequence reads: CATTLAGGAPHEQYF. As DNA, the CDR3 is TGTGCCACCACCCTAGCGGGAGGAGCTCCCCACGAGCAGTACTTC.

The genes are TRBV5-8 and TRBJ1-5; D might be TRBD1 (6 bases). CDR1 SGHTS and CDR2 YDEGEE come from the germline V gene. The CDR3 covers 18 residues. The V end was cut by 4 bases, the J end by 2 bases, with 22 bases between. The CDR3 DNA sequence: TGTGCCAGCAGCCGATCGCCACAGGGTCGGTTCGGCAATCAGCCCCAGCATTTT. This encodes CASSRSPQGRFGNQPQHF.

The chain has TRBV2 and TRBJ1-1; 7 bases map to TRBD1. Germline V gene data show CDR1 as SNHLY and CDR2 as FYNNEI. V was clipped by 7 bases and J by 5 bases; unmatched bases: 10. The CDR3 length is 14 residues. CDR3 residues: CASTQQGVGTEAFF. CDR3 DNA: TGTGCCAGCACCCAGCAGGGGGTCGGGACTGAAGCTTTCTTT. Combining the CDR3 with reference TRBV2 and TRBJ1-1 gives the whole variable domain EPEVTQTPSHQVTQMGQEVILRCVPISNHLYFYWYRQILGQKVEFLVSFYNNEISEKSEIFDDQFSVERPDGSNFTLKIRSTKLEDSAMYFCASTQQGVGTEAFFGQGTRLTVV.

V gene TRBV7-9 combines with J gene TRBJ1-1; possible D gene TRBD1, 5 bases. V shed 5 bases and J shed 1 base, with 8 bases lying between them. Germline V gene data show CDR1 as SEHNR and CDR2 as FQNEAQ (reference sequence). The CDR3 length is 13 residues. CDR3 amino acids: CASSPGGNTEAFF. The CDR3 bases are TGTGCCAGCAGCCCCGGGGGGAACACTGAAGCTTTCTTT.

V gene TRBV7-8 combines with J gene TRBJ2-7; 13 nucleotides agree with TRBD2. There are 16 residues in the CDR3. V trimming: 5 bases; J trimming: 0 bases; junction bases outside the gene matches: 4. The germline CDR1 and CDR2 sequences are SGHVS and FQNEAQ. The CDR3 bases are TGTGCCAGCAGCCAGACTAGCGGGGGGCCCTCCTACGAGCAGTACTTC. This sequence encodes CASSQTSGGPSYEQYF.

The CDR3 protein is CAWSRDRGANTQYF. The DNA for the CDR3 is TGTGCCTGGTCTCGGGACAGGGGCGCAAATACGCAGTATTTT. The chain has TRBV30 and TRBJ2-3; 10 positions match TRBD1. Germline CDR1 reads GTSNPN; CDR2 reads SVGIG (reference sequence). The CDR3 contains 14 residues. The ends lost 5 bases at V and 7 bases at J; junction bases unmatched: 9.

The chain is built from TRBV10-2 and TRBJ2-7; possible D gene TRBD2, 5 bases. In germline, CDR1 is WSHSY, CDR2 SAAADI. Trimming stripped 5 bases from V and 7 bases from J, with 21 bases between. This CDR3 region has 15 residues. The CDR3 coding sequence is TGCGCCAGCAGTCCCCCCGGGCTAGGCTCGGGGGAGCAGTACTTC. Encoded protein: CASSPPGLGSGEQYF.

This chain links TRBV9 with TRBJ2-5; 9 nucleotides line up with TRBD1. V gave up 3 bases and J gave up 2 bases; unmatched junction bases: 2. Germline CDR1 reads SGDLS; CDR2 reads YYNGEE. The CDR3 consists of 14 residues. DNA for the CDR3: TGTGCCAGCAGCGCGGGACAGGGACAAGAGACCCAGTACTTC. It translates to CASSAGQGQETQYF. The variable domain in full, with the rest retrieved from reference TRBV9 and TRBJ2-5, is DSGVTQTPKHLITATGQRVTLRCSPRSGDLSVYWYQQSLDQGLQFLIQYYNGEERAKGNILERFSAQQFPDLHSELNLSSLELGDSALYFCASSAGQGQETQYFGPGTRLLVL.

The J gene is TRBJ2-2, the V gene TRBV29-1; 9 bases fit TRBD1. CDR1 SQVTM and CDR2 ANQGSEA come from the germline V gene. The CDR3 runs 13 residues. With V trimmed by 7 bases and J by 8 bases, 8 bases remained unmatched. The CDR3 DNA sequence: TGCAGCGCCGGCGGACAGGGGCAAGGGGAGCTGTTTTTT. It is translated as CSAGGQGQGELFF.

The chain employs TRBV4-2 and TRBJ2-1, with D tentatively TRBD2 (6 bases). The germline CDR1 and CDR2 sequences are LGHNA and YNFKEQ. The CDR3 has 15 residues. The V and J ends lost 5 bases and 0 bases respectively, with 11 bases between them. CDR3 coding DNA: TGTGCCAGCAGCTCCCGGGGGAGCTCCTACAATGAGCAGTTCTTC. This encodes CASSSRGSSYNEQFF.

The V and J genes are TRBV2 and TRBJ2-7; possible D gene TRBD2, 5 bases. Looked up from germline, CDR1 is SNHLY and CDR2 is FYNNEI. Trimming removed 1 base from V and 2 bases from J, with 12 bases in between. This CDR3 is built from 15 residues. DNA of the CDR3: TGTGCCAGCAGTGAAGGGACTTACATCACCTACGAGCAGTACTTC. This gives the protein CASSEGTYITYEQYF.

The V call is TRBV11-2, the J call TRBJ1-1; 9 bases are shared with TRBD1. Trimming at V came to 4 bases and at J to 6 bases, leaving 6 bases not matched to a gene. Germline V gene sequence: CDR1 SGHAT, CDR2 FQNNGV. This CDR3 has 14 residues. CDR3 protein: CASSSTDRGSEAFF. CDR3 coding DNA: TGTGCCAGCAGCTCCACGGACAGGGGCTCTGAAGCTTTCTTT.

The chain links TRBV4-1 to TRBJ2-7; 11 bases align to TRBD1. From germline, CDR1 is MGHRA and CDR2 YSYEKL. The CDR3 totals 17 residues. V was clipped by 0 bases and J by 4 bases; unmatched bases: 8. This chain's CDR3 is CASSQDPLGTGGYEQYF. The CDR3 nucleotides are TGCGCCAGCAGCCAAGATCCTTTGGGGACAGGGGGATACGAGCAGTACTTC.

CDR3 sequence reads: CASSNLIAEYYNEQFF. In DNA form, the CDR3 reads TGTGCCAGTAGTAACCTTATAGCGGAATACTACAATGAGCAGTTCTTC. The chain links TRBV19 to TRBJ2-1; tentatively, D is TRBD2 (6 bases). The CDR3 contains 16 residues. Trimming pared 4 bases from V and 3 bases from J, leaving 16 bases between. Looked up from germline, CDR1 is LNHDA and CDR2 is SQIVND (reference sequence).

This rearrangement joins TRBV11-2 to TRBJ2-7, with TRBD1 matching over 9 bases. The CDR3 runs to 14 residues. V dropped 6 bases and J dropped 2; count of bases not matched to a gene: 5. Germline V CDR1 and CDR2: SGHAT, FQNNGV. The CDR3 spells CASSGQGTPYEQYF. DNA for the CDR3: TGTGCCAGCAGTGGACAGGGGACGCCCTACGAGCAGTACTTC.

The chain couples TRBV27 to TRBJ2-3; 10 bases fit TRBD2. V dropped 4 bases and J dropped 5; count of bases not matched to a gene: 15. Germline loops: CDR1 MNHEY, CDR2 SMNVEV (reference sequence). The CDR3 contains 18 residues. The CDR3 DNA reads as TGTGCCAGCAGTTCCCCGTGGGTAGCGGGAGGAGTCATAGATACGCAGTATTTT. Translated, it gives CASSSPWVAGGVIDTQYF.